The 15 T cell receptor beta chains listed next were all sequenced from one sample in a study of CD8 T cells in Susac syndrome. Random-hexamer reverse transcription was applied to about 0.45 to 1 ug RNA. TCRdb itself ran the immunoSEQ multiplex PCR reads through MiXCR, one entry per CDR3 protein. This table holds roughly 190,000 distinct CDR3 sequences, about 95% found once. The sample consisted of CD4+ T cells from PBMCs. Receptors were obtained from a human donor in good health.

This clonotype was observed a single time. The rearrangement uses TRBV30 and TRBJ2-1; D possibly corresponds to TRBD1 (5 bases). The length of the CDR3 is 13 residues. Germline values: CDR1 GTSNPN, CDR2 SVGIG (reference sequence). V was trimmed by 2 bases and J by 6 bases, leaving 11 bases between them. The CDR3 DNA is TGTGCCTGGAGTCCAACAGGTTCCAATGAGCAGTTCTTC. It codes for CAWSPTGSNEQFF.

This clonotype was detected only once. The chain carries TRBV6-2 or TRBV6-3 and TRBJ2-1, with TRBD2 identical over 11 bases. With 5 bases clipped from V and 4 bases from J, the junction kept 10 bases outside the gene matches. The germline V gene encodes CDR1 MNHEY and CDR2 SVGEGT. This CDR3 has 17 residues. In DNA form, the CDR3 reads TGTGCCAGCAGTCCCTCCCGTCTAGCGGGAGGATACAATGAGCAGTTCTTC. Its protein product is CASSPSRLAGGYNEQFF.

In DNA, the CDR3 is TGTGCCAGCAGCCCGGGACAGGGACCGAACACTGAAGCTTTCTTT. This codes for CASSPGQGPNTEAFF. V and J are TRBV3-1 and TRBJ1-1; TRBD1 agrees at 9 bases. CDR3 length equals 15 residues. The germline CDR1 and CDR2 sequences are LGHDT and YNNKEL (reference sequence). V was clipped by 4 bases and J by 1 base; unmatched bases: 4.

This chain joins TRBV11-1 and TRBJ2-7, with TRBD1 identical over 12 bases. The V segment lost 4 bases and the J segment 2 bases; nucleotides outside the gene matches: 6. Germline CDR1 reads SGHAT; CDR2 reads FQDESV (reference sequence). The CDR3 has 16 amino acids. CDR3 nucleotides: TGTGCCAGCAGCTCCAGGGGACAGGGGGCCGCCTACGAGCAGTACTTC. Its translation: CASSSRGQGAAYEQYF. The complete variable domain, with remaining parts taken from reference TRBV11-1 and TRBJ2-7, reads EAEVAQSPRYKITEKSQAVAFWCDPISGHATLYWYRQILGQGPELLVQFQDESVVDDSQLPKDRFSAERLKGVDSTLKIQPAELGDSAMYLCASSSRGQGAAYEQYFGPGTRLTVT.

The rearrangement uses TRBV29-1 and TRBJ2-7; 8 nucleotides line up with TRBD2. CDR3 length: 13 amino acids. V lost 8 bases to trimming and J lost 1 base; unmatched junction nucleotides: 7. Germline-derived CDR1 and CDR2 are SQVTM and ANQGSEA. The CDR3 spells CSTTGTSSYEQYF. The DNA of the CDR3 is TGCAGCACAACCGGGACTAGTTCCTACGAGCAGTACTTC.

The V call is TRBV28, the J call TRBJ1-1, with TRBD1 as a possible D gene (6 bases). Between the trimmed V and J ends, which lost 10 bases and 4 bases, there was a span of 16 bases. CDR1 and CDR2 from the germline V gene are MDHEN and SYDVKM. CDR3 length: 13 amino acids. As DNA, the CDR3 is TGTGCCATCCAGGGGTCCCTATCCACTGAAGCTTTCTTT. This encodes CAIQGSLSTEAFF. The variable domain in full, completed from reference TRBV28 and TRBJ1-1, reads DVKVTQSSRYLVKRTGEKVFLECVQDMDHENMFWYRQDPGLGLRLIYFSYDVKMKEKGDIPEGYSVSREKKERFSLILESASTNQTSMYLCAIQGSLSTEAFFGQGTRLTVV.

V usage is TRBV7-6 and J usage is TRBJ2-2, with 8 bases aligning to TRBD2. V shed 2 bases, J shed 2 bases, and the junction held 4 bases outside the gene matches. Germline assignment: CDR1 SGHVS and CDR2 FNYEAQ. The CDR3 sequence is 16 residues long. CDR3 protein: CASSLRLASNTGELFF. The CDR3 bases are TGTGCCAGCAGCTTAAGACTAGCGAGCAACACCGGGGAGCTGTTTTTT.

V usage is TRBV3-1 and J usage is TRBJ1-4; 9 bases match TRBD1. CDR3 length: 16 amino acids. Germline CDR1 and CDR2: LGHDT and YNNKEL (reference sequence). V trimming: 1 base; J trimming: 4 bases; junction bases outside the gene matches: 4. CDR3 coding DNA: TGTGCCAGCAGCCAAGTACCGGGACAGGGTAATGAAAAACTGTTTTTT. As protein: CASSQVPGQGNEKLFF.

In its sample, this clonotype was seen once. The rearrangement joins TRBV23-1 to TRBJ2-7, with D tentatively TRBD1 or TRBD2 (5 bases each). TRBV23-1 is an ORF, with its function uncertain. The CDR3 totals 12 residues. The V end was cut by 6 bases, the J end by 7 bases, with 13 bases between. The CDR3 region is CASSLRGGEQYF. The DNA for the CDR3 is TGCGCCAGCAGCCTCCGGGGCGGGGAGCAGTACTTC.

V usage is TRBV28 and J usage is TRBJ2-5, with 9 bases matching TRBD2. Trimming removed 2 bases from V and 5 bases from J; junction bases left unmatched: 6. The CDR3 contains 15 residues. The germline V gene encodes CDR1 MDHEN and CDR2 SYDVKM. The CDR3 is CASSLVRGGAETQYF. CDR3 DNA: TGTGCCAGCAGTTTAGTGCGGGGGGGCGCTGAGACCCAGTACTTC.

This chain uses TRBV30 with TRBJ1-1, with a tentative D call TRBD1 (5 bases). The ends were cut back, 0 bases at V and 6 bases at J, with 8 bases in the middle. The CDR3 covers 12 residues. Looked up from germline, CDR1 is GTSNPN and CDR2 is SVGIG (reference sequence). The CDR3 sequence is CAWSVLQAEAFF. CDR3 nucleotide sequence: TGTGCCTGGAGTGTACTACAGGCTGAAGCTTTCTTT.

This clonotype occurred once. This chain links TRBV13 with TRBJ2-3; D is ambiguous. The CDR3 consists of 15 residues. Trimming shortened V by 5 bases and J by 2 bases, and 14 bases separated the two germline ends. The germline CDR1 and CDR2 sequences are PRHDT and FYEKMQ (reference sequence). CDR3 DNA: TGTGCCAGCAGCCCTTCAGAGACCTCCACAGATACGCAGTATTTT. Protein product: CASSPSETSTDTQYF.

The chain employs TRBV21-1 and TRBJ2-7; the table's D call, TRBD2, has no DNA check behind it. TRBV21-1 is flagged as a pseudogene. The CDR3 totals 16 residues. Here the CDR3 DNA reads TGTGCCAGCAGCAAGTCTCGAGGGCTAGCGTCCTACGAGCAGTACTTC. The encoded protein is CASSKSRGLASYEQYF.

V and J are TRBV9 and TRBJ2-2, with D perhaps being TRBD1 or TRBD2 (5 bases each). Per the germline V gene, CDR1 is SGDLS and CDR2 is YYNGEE. V was trimmed by 1 base and J by 5 bases, leaving 15 bases between them. The CDR3 covers 16 residues. The CDR3 DNA sequence: TGTGCCAGCAGCGTAAGGTCGGGACCTGTGACCGGGGAGCTGTTTTTT. Translating it yields CASSVRSGPVTGELFF.

The CDR3 DNA sequence: TGTGCCAGCAGCTGGGACAGAACTTATGGCTACACCTTC. This encodes CASSWDRTYGYTF. The V gene is TRBV5-4, the J gene TRBJ1-2; 7 bases agree with TRBD1. V was pared by 3 bases and J by 5 bases, with 4 bases of the junction left unmatched. The germline CDR1 and CDR2 sequences are SGHNT and YYREEE (reference sequence). CDR3 length: 13 residues.